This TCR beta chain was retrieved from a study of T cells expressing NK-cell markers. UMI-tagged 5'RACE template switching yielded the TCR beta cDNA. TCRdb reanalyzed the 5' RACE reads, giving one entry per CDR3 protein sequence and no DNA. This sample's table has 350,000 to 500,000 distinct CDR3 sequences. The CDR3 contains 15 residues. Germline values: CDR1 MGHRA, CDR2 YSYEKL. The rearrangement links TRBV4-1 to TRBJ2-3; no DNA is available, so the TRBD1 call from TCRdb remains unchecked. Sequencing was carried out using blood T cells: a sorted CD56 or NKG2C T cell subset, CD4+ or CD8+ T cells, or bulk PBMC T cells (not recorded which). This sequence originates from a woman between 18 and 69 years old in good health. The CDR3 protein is CASRTPGTGKDTQYF.